This T cell receptor beta chain was observed in a study of T-cell reconstitution after alpha-beta-depleted transplantation in children. This clonotype was observed many times. Its antigen is undetermined. Overall study findings and caveats: Some patients showed high day-60 TCRbeta diversity, which derived from surviving recipient T cells and thymic progenitors. In patients about two months after transplant, alpha-beta T cells reportedly arose from several hundred expanded graft clones. At one year after transplant, newly produced T cells mostly accounted for T-cell counts and diversity.

V lost 5 bases and J lost 0, with 10 bases in between. There are 14 residues in the CDR3. Germline CDR1 reads DFQATT; CDR2 reads SNEGSKA (reference sequence). Unique molecular identifiers were incorporated during preparation of the TCRbeta library. TCRdb fed the PCR reads into MiXCR, producing one record per CDR3 protein. The sample lists 140,000 or so distinct CDR3 sequences; more than 8% were seen once. The origin of this receptor is a female patient aged 2-9 years who had a stem cell transplant for congenital amegakaryocytic thrombocytopenia, so the T cells may come from the graft donor. This sequence joins TRBV20-1 and TRBJ2-2; D might be TRBD1 (6 bases). Material: PBMCs, mostly from graft donor cells, obtained 180 days after TCRalphabeta/CD19-depleted stem cell transplant. The CDR3 DNA is TGCAGTGCTCAACAGGGTGCGAACACCGGGGAGCTGTTTTTT. This sequence encodes CSAQQGANTGELFF.